What follows is one TCR beta chain and its context. What antigen it recognizes has not been identified. No base qualities exist here, and no much larger clone lies one base off it. V is clipped by 1 base and J by 8 bases, and the sequence between their germline boundaries is 12 bases long. CDR1 and CDR2 are drawn from the germline V gene: MGHRA, YSYEKL. Its CDR3 holds 14 amino acids, cysteine through phenylalanine. The entry retains the CDR3 DNA only, 42 bases that are in frame from base 1. This record comes from a study of PD-1 and CTLA-4 blockade in melanoma (dated by TCRdb to the early 2020s). Some background on the complete study: In patients with melanoma, the study measured the effects of PD-1 blockade versus CTLA-4 blockade on the melanoma-reactive CD8 T cell response.

Receptor libraries were prepared by the immunoSEQ multiplex PCR assay. TCRdb re-hosts the immuneACCESS table, in-frame sequences only. Its copies lack some clones; in the studies checked, an unresolved V gene accounts for under half of them, and the cause for the rest is not known. The sample data list 9,500 to 13,000 clones, and 75% to 85% of these were observed just once. The biggest ten clones account for about 32% of the sample. The chain couples TRBV4-1 to TRBJ2-1; TRBD2 might be the D gene, on 5 matching bases. This sequence was found in a human donor with melanoma. Sequenced here: CD8+ T cells from peripheral blood, sampled from a patient given anti-PD-1 treatment. The DNA sequence is as follows: TGCGCCAGCAGCCAAGGCGAGGGCACCCATGAGCAGTTCTTC. Protein translation: CASSQGEGTHEQFF.